Below, 20 T cell receptor beta chains from the same sample are listed, as sequenced in a study of identical twins. Via MiXCR, TCRdb re-called the 5' RACE reads, giving one row per CDR3 protein. The sample lists 750,000 to 950,000 distinct CDR3 sequences, about 12% occurring once. The data were also submitted as part of a second study, on yellow fever vaccine responses in identical twins.

Sequencing was performed on PBMCs. The source of these receptors is a woman younger than 30 in good health.

This clonotype was counted a single time. This rearrangement joins TRBV12-3 or TRBV12-4 to TRBJ2-1, with D possibly being TRBD1 (6 bases). The V and J ends lost 6 bases and 0 bases respectively, with 12 bases between them. This CDR3 has 15 residues. In DNA, the CDR3 is TGTGCCAGCAGATCCGACAGGTTCTCCTACAATGAGCAGTTCTTC. This translates into CASRSDRFSYNEQFF.

Many counts were recorded for this clonotype. The CDR3 region is CASSPTLTGFGDTF. Here the CDR3 DNA reads TGTGCCAGCAGTCCGACGTTGACAGGGTTTGGTGACACCTTC. The chain couples TRBV12-3 or TRBV12-4 to TRBJ1-2; TRBD1 matches 7 bases. Trimming cost V 5 bases and J 12 bases; bases outside gene matches: 15. This CDR3 comprises 14 residues.

V and J are TRBV12-3 or TRBV12-4 and TRBJ2-1, with TRBD2 matching over 11 bases. Germline trimming cut 2 bases from V and 0 bases from J; bases unmatched to any gene: 12. This CDR3 has 20 amino acids. The DNA for the CDR3 is TGTGCCAGCAGTTTAAGTTGGGGACTAGCGGAAGTAGGCTCCTACAATGAGCAGTTCTTC. This sequence encodes CASSLSWGLAEVGSYNEQFF.

This clonotype was counted a few times. V is TRBV28 and J is TRBJ1-2; no clear D. This CDR3 has 12 residues. Germline CDR1 reads MDHEN; CDR2 reads SYDVKM. Trimming removed 5 bases from V and 4 bases from J, with 8 bases in between. In DNA form, the CDR3 reads TGTGCCAGCAGTCCCGACGCCTATGGCTACACCTTC. This gives the protein CASSPDAYGYTF.

This clonotype was counted a few times. J is TRBJ2-7 and V is TRBV3-1, with D unclear. The V end lost 1 base, the J end lost 5 bases, and 6 bases lay between the germline ends. Germline V gives CDR1 LGHDT, CDR2 YNNKEL (reference sequence). The CDR3 spans 12 residues. The CDR3 spells CASSQVGHEQYV. The CDR3 region has the DNA TGTGCCAGCAGCCAAGTGGGCCACGAGCAGTACGTC.

V and J are TRBV20-1 and TRBJ2-2, with 9 bases fitting TRBD2. This CDR3 has 16 residues. The germline CDR1 and CDR2 sequences are DFQATT and SNEGSKA (reference sequence). The trim removed 0 bases at V and 7 bases at J, leaving 9 bases unmatched. In DNA, the CDR3 is TGCAGTGCTAGAGAGTTTAGCGGGAGCTGGGGCGGGGAGCTGTTTTTT. The encoded protein is CSAREFSGSWGGELFF.

This chain joins TRBV5-1 and TRBJ1-1; tentative D call: TRBD1 (5 bases). Germline lookup yields CDR1 SGHRS and CDR2 YFSETQ. Trimming took off 0 bases at V and 4 bases at J, with 16 bases between the two ends. The CDR3 has 16 amino acids. CDR3 region: CASSLAGLGVGTEAFF. CDR3 sequence (DNA): TGCGCCAGCAGCTTGGCCGGGTTAGGGGTGGGCACTGAAGCTTTCTTT.

This clonotype turned up a few times. The V call is TRBV24-1, the J call TRBJ2-3; D remains ambiguous. CDR3 length equals 17 residues. V lost 7 bases, J lost 1 base, and 20 bases lay in between. Germline assignment: CDR1 KGHDR and CDR2 SFDVKD. The DNA for the CDR3 is TGTGCCACCAGCGATCCAGAGGCCAAAAGGGGCACAGATACGCAGTATTTT. It codes for CATSDPEAKRGTDTQYF.

This clonotype was seen more than once but under ten times. This sequence joins TRBV7-8 and TRBJ2-2; maybe TRBD2 (6 bases). The CDR3 is 18 amino acids. Trimming cost V 0 bases and J 5 bases, with 19 bases left between them. Germline CDR1 is SGHVS and CDR2 is FQNEAQ. The CDR3: CASSLALRGSLSTGELFF. The CDR3 DNA sequence: TGTGCCAGCAGCTTAGCGCTGCGGGGTTCCCTATCAACCGGGGAGCTGTTTTTT.

V and J are TRBV4-1 and TRBJ2-1; no clear D gene. The V end lost 0 bases, the J end lost 8 bases, and 11 bases lay between the germline ends. Germline lookup yields CDR1 MGHRA and CDR2 YSYEKL. This CDR3 has 14 amino acids. CDR3 coding DNA: TGCGCCAGCAGCCAAGATCAATTCGGGTATGAGCAGTTCTTC. Protein sequence: CASSQDQFGYEQFF.

The rearrangement links TRBV2 to TRBJ1-1; D is unresolved. Trimming shortened V by 3 bases and J by 10 bases, and 12 bases separated the two germline ends. Germline CDR1 reads SNHLY; CDR2 reads FYNNEI. The CDR3 is made up of 12 amino acids. In nucleotides, the CDR3 is TGTGCCAGCAGTGAGGTGGAAGGAAGAGCTTTCTTT. Its translation: CASSEVEGRAFF.

In this sample, this clonotype turned up many times. The chain links TRBV9 to TRBJ2-7; no reliable D call. Germline V gene sequence: CDR1 SGDLS, CDR2 YYNGEE. The CDR3 sequence is 15 residues long. The V gene lost 4 bases and the J gene lost 1 base, with 15 bases spanning the gap. The CDR3 reads CASSSRADKSYEQYF. The CDR3 coding sequence is TGTGCCAGCAGCTCTAGAGCTGATAAGTCCTACGAGCAGTACTTC.

This clonotype was detected only a few times. The chain joins TRBV7-9 to TRBJ1-1, with no clear D. The germline V gene has CDR1 SEHNR and CDR2 FQNEAQ (reference sequence). The length of the CDR3 is 15 residues. Trimming left V 5 bases short and J 1 base short, with 14 bases between. The CDR3 reads CASSPWRPTNTEAFF. DNA for the CDR3: TGTGCCAGCAGCCCGTGGCGTCCAACGAACACTGAAGCTTTCTTT. Full variable domain (missing parts from reference TRBV7-9 and TRBJ1-1): DTGVSQNPRHKITKRGQNVTFRCDPISEHNRLYWYRQTLGQGPEFLTYFQNEAQLEKSRLLSDRFSAERPKGSFSTLEIQRTEQGDSAMYLCASSPWRPTNTEAFFGQGTRLTVV.

This clonotype was counted at least ten times. This chain joins TRBV7-8 and TRBJ2-1; D not resolved. The V and J ends lost 0 bases and 3 bases respectively, with 6 bases between them. The CDR3 is 14 amino acids. Germline CDR1 SGHVS, CDR2 FQNEAQ. The CDR3 region has the DNA TGTGCCAGCAGCTTAGCGTCACTCTACAATGAGCAGTTCTTC. Translated: CASSLASLYNEQFF.

V is TRBV27 and J is TRBJ2-4; 8 bases are a match to TRBD1. The CDR3 spans 16 residues. Unmatched junction bases numbered 17, after V lost 8 bases and J lost 8 bases. Germline assignment: CDR1 MNHEY and CDR2 SMNVEV (reference sequence). CDR3 protein: CASGKTGVVWKDIQYF. The CDR3 coding sequence is TGTGCCAGCGGAAAGACAGGGGTGGTTTGGAAAGACATTCAGTACTTC.

A few counts support this clonotype. The CDR3 loop is CASHTTGVHTGELFF. The CDR3 nucleotides are TGTGCCAGTCACACGACAGGGGTCCACACCGGGGAGCTGTTTTTT. This rearrangement joins TRBV19 to TRBJ2-2; 8 bases fit TRBD1. V lost 8 bases and J lost 3; bases outside the gene matches: 8. The CDR3 spans 15 residues. Germline CDR1 LNHDA, CDR2 SQIVND (reference sequence).

This chain connects TRBV10-3 to TRBJ2-2; 9 bases match TRBD1. CDR3 length: 14 residues. V lost 4 bases to trimming and J lost 4 bases; unmatched junction nucleotides: 1. From germline, CDR1 is ENHRY and CDR2 SYGVKD. CDR3 coding DNA: TGTGCCATCAGTGGGGACAGGGTCACCGGGGAGCTGTTTTTT. Its translation is CAISGDRVTGELFF.

In its sample, this clonotype was seen many times. J is TRBJ2-1 and V is TRBV5-1, with TRBD2 matching over 11 bases. Germline lookup yields CDR1 SGHRS and CDR2 YFSETQ. There are 14 residues in the CDR3. V dropped 5 bases and J dropped 4; count of bases not matched to a gene: 2. CDR3 protein: CASRGTSGYNEQFF. CDR3 in DNA: TGCGCCAGCAGGGGGACTAGCGGTTACAATGAGCAGTTCTTC.

This clonotype was recorded at least ten times. The chain joins TRBV2 to TRBJ2-7, with TRBD1 as a possible D gene (6 bases). This CDR3 region has 13 residues. Germline V lookup: CDR1 SNHLY, CDR2 FYNNEI. The V and J ends lost 6 bases and 3 bases respectively, with 12 bases between them. The CDR3 bases are TGTGCCAGCAGAAGGGACACGGGCTACGAGCAGTACGTC. Protein: CASRRDTGYEQYV.

The chain couples TRBV15 to TRBJ1-5; 9 bases map to TRBD1. Per germline, CDR1 LNHNV and CDR2 YYDKDF (reference sequence). The CDR3 consists of 15 residues. V dropped 4 bases and J dropped 2; count of bases not matched to a gene: 3. This chain's CDR3 is CATSMDRGGNQPQHF. The CDR3 nucleotides are TGTGCCACCAGCATGGACAGGGGAGGCAATCAGCCCCAGCATTTT.